The sequence of this T cell receptor beta chain was determined in a study of regulatory T cells in long-lasting Graves disease. Study-wide results and limits: Whereas new patients shared 800 to 1,000 public clonotypes, persistent patients shared more, at a few thousand.

Arm-PCR of CDR3 regions and iRepertoire HTBI primers were the basis on which TCR beta libraries were built. In TCRdb, the multiplex PCR reads were re-called with MiXCR into one record per CDR3 protein. The sample records 550,000 to 650,000 distinct CDR3 sequences, roughly 16% being singletons. Turning to this clonotype: The antigen remains unidentified.

The CDR3 is made up of 17 amino acids. Trimming took off 0 bases at V and 3 bases at J, with 14 bases between the two ends. The germline gives CDR1 SEHNR, CDR2 FQNEAQ (reference sequence). The time point was: newly diagnosed GD, antithyroid drugs for less than 3 months. Researchers made the TCR library from RNA that was extracted from PBMCs. These data were also filed under a second study, of T cells in Graves' hyperthyroidism and ophthalmopathy. Per that study: Diagnosis rested on symptoms, serum thyroxine and TRAb, thyroid ultrasound, and orbital computed tomography. The TCR CDR3 was amplified in a first-round RT-PCR using the HTBI primer set. Blood also showed most of the thyroid clonotypes that were expanded above 0.001.

The source is a man younger than 35 with Graves disease. This chain uses TRBV7-9 with TRBJ2-2; tentatively, D is TRBD1 (6 bases). The sequencing used peripheral blood mononuclear cells (PBMCs), collected at new diagnosis, from a patient treated with antithyroid drugs. The CDR3 sequence: CASSLALTGGDTGELFF. The CDR3 DNA is TGTGCCAGCAGCTTAGCGCTGACAGGAGGTGACACCGGGGAGCTGTTTTTT.